This T cell receptor beta chain was found in a study of T cell repertoires in cytomegalovirus infection. At the level of the study: CMV epitopes, recently identified HLA-C-restricted and well-studied HLA-B-restricted, were used.

A word on this clonotype: Its matching antigen is unknown.

Germline trimming cut 2 bases from V and 5 bases from J; bases unmatched to any gene: 11. Germline V gives CDR1 MNHEY, CDR2 SVGAGI. This CDR3 is built from 16 residues. The study, taken as a whole, reports: Clonotype analysis showed dominance of the ex vivo response by HLA-C-restricted CMV-specific TCR beta clonotypes.

TCRdb processed the reads anew with MiXCR; each CDR3 protein has one entry. Of about 920,000 distinct CDR3 sequences in the sample, roughly 30% were seen once. The chain couples TRBV6-5 to TRBJ2-5; 7 positions match TRBD2. This material consisted of cultured CD8+ T cells from PBMCs, taken from culture after CMV antigen stimulation. The receptor was isolated from a human donor in good health (CMV status not recorded). Some clones in this sample may be carry-over from other donors' samples. The CDR3 loop reads CASSYVFGEGGETQYF. In DNA, the CDR3 is TGTGCCAGCAGTTACGTCTTCGGGGAGGGAGGGGAGACCCAGTACTTC.